A single sample gave rise to the 21 T cell receptor beta chains below, sequenced in a study of early T cells in non-severe SARS-CoV-2 infection. TCRdb analysed the 5' RACE reads with MiXCR anew, one entry per CDR3 protein. Among tens of thousands of distinct CDR3 sequences listed, roughly 6% were seen once. Sequencing used whole blood. The receptors shown here come from an adult who was a healthcare worker with PCR-confirmed SARS-CoV-2 infection or an uninfected control (not recorded which).

This chain joins TRBV4-3 and TRBJ2-7, with 8 bases lining up with TRBD1. The CDR3 runs to 15 residues. Trimming cost V 0 bases and J 0 bases; bases outside gene matches: 1. The germline V gene has CDR1 LGHNA and CDR2 YSLEER. The CDR3 bases are TGCGCCAGCAGCCAAGATCAGGGGGCCTCCTACGAGCAGTACGTC. Its translation: CASSQDQGASYEQYV.

This clonotype was picked up many times. The V gene is TRBV2, the J gene TRBJ2-3; 11 bases align to TRBD2. The CDR3 contains 15 residues. Germline values: CDR1 SNHLY, CDR2 FYNNEI. The V and J ends lost 6 bases and 1 base, in that order; junction bases with no gene match: 3. The CDR3 region has the DNA TGTGCCAGCAGCACGGGACTAGCGGGCACAGATACGCAGTATTTT. This codes for CASSTGLAGTDTQYF.

There are a few counts of this clonotype. The chain carries TRBV28 and TRBJ2-1; TRBD2 matches 13 bases. This CDR3 region has 16 residues. Per the germline V gene, CDR1 is MDHEN and CDR2 is SYDVKM. Trimming removed 4 bases from V and 8 bases from J; junction bases left unmatched: 8. The CDR3 nucleotides read TGTGCCAGCAGTTGGGGACTAGCGGGATATGACGATGAGCAGTTCTTC. Translation gives CASSWGLAGYDDEQFF. The full variable domain, its missing parts supplied by reference TRBV28 and TRBJ2-1, is DVKVTQSSRYLVKRTGEKVFLECVQDMDHENMFWYRQDPGLGLRLIYFSYDVKMKEKGDIPEGYSVSREKKERFSLILESASTNQTSMYLCASSWGLAGYDDEQFFGPGTRLTVL.

This clonotype has ten or more counts. The V gene is TRBV29-1, the J gene TRBJ1-1; 7 bases map to TRBD1. The CDR3 length is 12 residues. Germline CDR1 reads SQVTM; CDR2 reads ANQGSEA. The CDR3, as DNA: TGCAGTTCAGGGGGTCGGAACACTGAAGCTTTCTTT. This gives the protein CSSGGRNTEAFF.

This clonotype was counted ten times or more. The chain is built from TRBV6-4 and TRBJ2-1; TRBD1 is a possible D gene (5 bases). V lost 6 bases and J lost 8, with 14 bases in between. There are 13 residues in the CDR3. CDR1 MRHNA and CDR2 SNTAGT come from the germline V gene. CDR3 region: CASSRTSWDEQFF. The CDR3 DNA reads as TGTGCCAGCAGCAGGACAAGCTGGGATGAGCAGTTCTTC.

This clonotype was seen many times. The gene calls are TRBV12-3 or TRBV12-4 and TRBJ2-3; TRBD2 agrees at 9 bases. After removal of 1 base from V and 4 bases from J, the junction contained 9 bases not matched to a gene. The CDR3 contains 17 residues. CDR3 sequence reads: CASSLVVGLANSDTQYF. The CDR3 DNA reads TGTGCCAGCAGTTTAGTAGTGGGACTAGCTAATTCAGATACGCAGTATTTT.

In this sample, this clonotype turned up many times. The V and J genes are TRBV9 and TRBJ2-5, with D maybe TRBD2 (6 bases). This CDR3 is 15 amino acids long. V was clipped by 0 bases and J by 1 base, with 10 bases between them. CDR1 and CDR2 (germline): SGDLS, YYNGEE. The CDR3 region is CASSVVGGAQETQYF. The CDR3 nucleotides read TGTGCCAGCAGCGTAGTAGGAGGGGCCCAAGAGACCCAGTACTTC.

This clonotype was observed at least ten times. The chain is built from TRBV24-1 and TRBJ2-5, with D tentatively TRBD1 (5 bases). Germline CDR1 reads KGHDR; CDR2 reads SFDVKD. Trimming left V 4 bases short and J 3 bases short, with 8 bases between. This CDR3 is built from 13 residues. The CDR3 DNA reads TGTGCCACCAGTGACCCAGGGAAAGAGACCCAGTACTTC. This gives the protein CATSDPGKETQYF.

V and J are TRBV7-2 and TRBJ1-5, with D uncertain. CDR1 SGHTA and CDR2 FQGNSA come from the germline V gene. This CDR3 has 14 residues. The ends were cut back, 7 bases at V and 1 base at J, with 11 bases in the middle. The CDR3 DNA reads as TGTGCCAGCACCCTTGGCGGGAGCAATCAGCCCCAGCATTTT. Translated: CASTLGGSNQPQHF.

The chain has TRBV4-1 and TRBJ1-1; D gene uncertain. V dropped 0 bases and J dropped 6 bases, with 8 bases sitting between them. Germline CDR1 and CDR2: MGHRA and YSYEKL. There are 13 residues in the CDR3. The CDR3 region has the DNA TGCGCCAGCAGCCAAGAACGCTTCGCTGAAGCTTTCTTT. This sequence encodes CASSQERFAEAFF.

This clonotype was counted many times. V and J are TRBV28 and TRBJ2-1; 10 nucleotides match TRBD2. Germline V gene sequence: CDR1 MDHEN, CDR2 SYDVKM. The CDR3 covers 14 residues. V lost 6 bases to trimming and J lost 7 bases; unmatched junction nucleotides: 6. For the CDR3, the DNA is TGTGCCAGCAGCGCCAGCGGGAGGGAGAATGAGCAGTTCTTC. Amino acids: CASSASGRENEQFF.

This clonotype turned up a few times. This chain uses TRBV20-1 with TRBJ2-3; D may match TRBD1 or TRBD2 (5 bases each). Germline V gene lookup returns CDR1 DFQATT and CDR2 SNEGSKA (reference sequence). The length of the CDR3 is 14 residues. Trimming removed 5 bases from V and 5 bases from J, with 17 bases in between. The CDR3 coding sequence is TGCAGTGCTCAACTGGGGGTGGGGAAAGATACGCAGTATTTT. Translation gives CSAQLGVGKDTQYF.

This clonotype was seen repeatedly, ten times or more. This chain uses TRBV10-2 with TRBJ2-2; TRBD2 matches at 9 bases. The CDR3 is 13 amino acids. Germline V gene data show CDR1 as WSHSY and CDR2 as SAAADI. With V trimmed by 7 bases and J by 6 bases, 3 bases remained unmatched. Here the CDR3 reads CASISGRPGELFF. The CDR3 bases are TGCGCCAGCATAAGCGGGAGGCCCGGGGAGCTGTTTTTT.

This clonotype was counted ten times or more. This chain connects TRBV2 to TRBJ2-1; D could derive from TRBD1 or TRBD2 (5 bases each). V was cut by 6 bases and J by 9 bases, with 12 bases left in between. Germline loops: CDR1 SNHLY, CDR2 FYNNEI. The CDR3 loop spans 12 amino acids. The CDR3: CASSTEGIEQFF. The CDR3, as DNA: TGTGCCAGCAGCACCGAGGGGATTGAGCAGTTCTTC.

This clonotype was picked up many times. The chain combines TRBV3-1 with TRBJ2-3; no firm D call. The germline V gene has CDR1 LGHDT and CDR2 YNNKEL (reference sequence). CDR3 size: 14 residues. Trimming removed 5 bases at V and 0 bases at J, with 9 bases between. CDR3 protein: CASSETLSTDTQYF. The CDR3 DNA is TGTGCCAGCAGCGAAACCCTTAGCACAGATACGCAGTATTTT.

This clonotype was counted at least ten times. This chain uses TRBV28 with TRBJ2-3; TRBD2 agrees at 15 bases. Germline CDR1 MDHEN, CDR2 SYDVKM. CDR3 length: 19 amino acids. With 3 bases clipped from V and 6 bases from J, the junction kept 13 bases outside the gene matches. The CDR3 DNA sequence: TGTGCCAGCAGTTTCGGGCCCTCCCGGACTAGCGGGAGGGCGGATACGCAGTATTTT. Translation: CASSFGPSRTSGRADTQYF. The full variable domain, with the rest looked up from reference TRBV28 and TRBJ2-3, is DVKVTQSSRYLVKRTGEKVFLECVQDMDHENMFWYRQDPGLGLRLIYFSYDVKMKEKGDIPEGYSVSREKKERFSLILESASTNQTSMYLCASSFGPSRTSGRADTQYFGPGTRLTVL.

This clonotype appeared many times. The CDR3 loop reads CASSLQISRPDTQYF. In DNA, the CDR3 is TGTGCCAGCAGTTTACAAATTAGTCGGCCAGATACGCAGTATTTT. The chain couples TRBV12-3 or TRBV12-4 to TRBJ2-3; no reliable D call. The ends were cut back, 2 bases at V and 4 bases at J, with 13 bases in the middle. This CDR3 has 15 amino acids.

This clonotype occurred many times. The chain combines TRBV9 with TRBJ1-6; no definite D call. The CDR3 sequence is 15 residues long. Germline V CDR1 and CDR2: SGDLS, YYNGEE. V gave up 0 bases and J gave up 6 bases, with 10 bases separating them. The CDR3 coding sequence is TGTGCCAGCAGCGTAGATCCTCGTACTAATTCACCCCTCCACTTT. The encoded protein is CASSVDPRTNSPLHF.

In this sample, this clonotype turned up many times. CDR3 amino acids: CSTDSPSPGLADNEQFF. The CDR3 coding sequence is TGCAGTACAGATTCTCCGTCACCGGGACTTGCTGACAATGAGCAGTTCTTC. This rearrangement joins TRBV20-1 to TRBJ2-1, with a weak D call TRBD2 (6 bases). Germline values: CDR1 DFQATT, CDR2 SNEGSKA (reference sequence). V was shortened by 8 bases and J by 5 bases, with 28 bases between the two germline ends. This CDR3 spans 17 amino acids.

This clonotype was seen repeatedly, ten times or more. Here the CDR3 DNA reads TGTGCCAGCAGCTCCCGACTAGCGGGAGTGAATGAGCAGTTCTTC. Translation gives CASSSRLAGVNEQFF. The genes are TRBV7-6 and TRBJ2-1, with TRBD2 identical over 12 bases. CDR1 is SGHVS, CDR2 FNYEAQ, per germline. V lost 4 bases, J lost 7 bases, and 5 bases stayed unmatched. The CDR3 runs 15 residues.

This clonotype was recorded at least ten times. The V and J genes are TRBV10-2 and TRBJ2-2; 9 bases are a match to TRBD1. This CDR3 comprises 18 residues. The germline gives CDR1 WSHSY, CDR2 SAAADI. After removal of 3 bases from V and 5 bases from J, the junction contained 13 bases not matched to a gene. This CDR3 reads CASSDGTGLSDVTGELFF. DNA for the CDR3: TGCGCCAGCAGTGATGGGACAGGGCTTTCAGACGTTACCGGGGAGCTGTTTTTT.